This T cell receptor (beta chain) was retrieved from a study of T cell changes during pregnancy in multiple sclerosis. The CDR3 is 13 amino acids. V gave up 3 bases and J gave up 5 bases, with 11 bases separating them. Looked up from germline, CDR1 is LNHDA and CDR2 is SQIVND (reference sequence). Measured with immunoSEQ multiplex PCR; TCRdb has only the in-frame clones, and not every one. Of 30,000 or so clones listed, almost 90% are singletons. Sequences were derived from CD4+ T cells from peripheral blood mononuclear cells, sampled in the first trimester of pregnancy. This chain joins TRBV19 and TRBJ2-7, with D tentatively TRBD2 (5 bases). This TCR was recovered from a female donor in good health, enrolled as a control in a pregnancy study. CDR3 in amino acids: CASSMGRRDEQYF. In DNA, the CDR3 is TGTGCCAGTAGTATGGGTCGGCGGGACGAGCAGTACTTC.